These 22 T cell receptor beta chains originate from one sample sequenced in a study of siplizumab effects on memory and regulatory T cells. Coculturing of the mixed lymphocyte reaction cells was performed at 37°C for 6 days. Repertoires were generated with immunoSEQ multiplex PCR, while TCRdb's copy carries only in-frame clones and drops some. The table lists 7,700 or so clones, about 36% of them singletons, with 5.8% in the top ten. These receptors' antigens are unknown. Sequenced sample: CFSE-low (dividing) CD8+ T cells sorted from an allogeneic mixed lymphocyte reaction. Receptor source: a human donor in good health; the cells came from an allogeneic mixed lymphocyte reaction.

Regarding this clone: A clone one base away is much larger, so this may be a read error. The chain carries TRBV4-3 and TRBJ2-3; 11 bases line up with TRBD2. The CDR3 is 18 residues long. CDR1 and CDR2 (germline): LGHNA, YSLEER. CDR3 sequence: CASSQSLRLAGLTDAQYF. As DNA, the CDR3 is TGCGCCAGCAGCCAGTCCTTGAGACTAGCGGGACTTACAGATGCGCAGTATTTT.

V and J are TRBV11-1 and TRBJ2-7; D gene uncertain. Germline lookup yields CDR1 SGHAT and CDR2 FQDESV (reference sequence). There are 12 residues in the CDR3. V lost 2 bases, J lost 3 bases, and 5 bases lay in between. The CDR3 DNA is TGTGCCAGCAGCTTAAAACACTACGAGCAGTACTTC. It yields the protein CASSLKHYEQYF.

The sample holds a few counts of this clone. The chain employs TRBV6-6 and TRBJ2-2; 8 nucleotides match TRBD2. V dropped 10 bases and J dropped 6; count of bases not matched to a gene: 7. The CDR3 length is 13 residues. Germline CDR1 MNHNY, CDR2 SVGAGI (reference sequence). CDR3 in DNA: TGTGCCACCACTCTCGGGAGGGCCGGGGAGCTGTTTTTT. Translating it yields CATTLGRAGELFF.

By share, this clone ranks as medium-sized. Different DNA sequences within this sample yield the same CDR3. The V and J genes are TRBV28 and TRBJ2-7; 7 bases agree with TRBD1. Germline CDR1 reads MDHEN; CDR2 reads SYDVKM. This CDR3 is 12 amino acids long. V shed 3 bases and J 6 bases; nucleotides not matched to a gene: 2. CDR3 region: CASSLNRGEQYF. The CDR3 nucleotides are TGTGCCAGCAGTTTGAACAGGGGCGAGCAGTACTTC.

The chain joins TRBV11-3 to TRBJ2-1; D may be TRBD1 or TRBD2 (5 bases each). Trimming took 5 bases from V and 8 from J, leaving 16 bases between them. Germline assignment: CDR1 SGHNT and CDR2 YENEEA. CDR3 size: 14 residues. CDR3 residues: CASSGGDSSHEQFF. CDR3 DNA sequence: TGTGCCAGCAGCGGGGGTGACAGTTCCCATGAGCAGTTCTTC.

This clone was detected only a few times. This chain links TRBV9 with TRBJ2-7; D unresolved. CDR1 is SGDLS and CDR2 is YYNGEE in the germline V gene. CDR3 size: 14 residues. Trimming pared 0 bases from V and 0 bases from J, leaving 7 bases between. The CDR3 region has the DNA TGTGCCAGCAGCGTAGGCGATAGCTCCTACGAGCAGTACTTC. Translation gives CASSVGDSSYEQYF.

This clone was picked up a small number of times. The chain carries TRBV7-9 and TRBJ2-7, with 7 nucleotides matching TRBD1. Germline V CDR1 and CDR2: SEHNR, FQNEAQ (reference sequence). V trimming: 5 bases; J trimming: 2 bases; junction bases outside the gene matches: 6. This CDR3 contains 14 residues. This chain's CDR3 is CASSRIGTAYEQYF. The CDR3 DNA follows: TGTGCCAGCAGCCGAATTGGGACAGCCTACGAGCAGTACTTC.

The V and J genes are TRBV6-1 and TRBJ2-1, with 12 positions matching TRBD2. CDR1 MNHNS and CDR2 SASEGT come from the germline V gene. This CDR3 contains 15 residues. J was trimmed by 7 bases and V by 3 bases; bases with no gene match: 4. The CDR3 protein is CASSDSLAGGNEQFF. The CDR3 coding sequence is TGTGCCAGCAGTGATTCGCTAGCGGGAGGGAATGAGCAGTTCTTC.

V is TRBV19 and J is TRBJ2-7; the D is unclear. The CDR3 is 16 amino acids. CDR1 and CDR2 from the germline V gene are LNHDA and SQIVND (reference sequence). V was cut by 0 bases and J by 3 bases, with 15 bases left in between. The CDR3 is CASSIDLLGSIYEQYF. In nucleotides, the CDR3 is TGTGCCAGTAGTATAGATCTATTGGGCTCAATCTACGAGCAGTACTTC. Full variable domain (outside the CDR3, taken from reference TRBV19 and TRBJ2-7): DGGITQSPKYLFRKEGQNVTLSCEQNLNHDAMYWYRQDPGQGLRLIYYSQIVNDFQKGDIAEGYSVSREKKESFPLTVTSAQKNPTAFYLCASSIDLLGSIYEQYFGPGTRLTVT.

The DNA of the CDR3 is TGTGCCAGCAGTTCTGGAATGGAAGGCTACACCTTC. Protein: CASSSGMEGYTF. The chain employs TRBV6-6 and TRBJ1-2; D is unresolved. V was pared by 4 bases and J by 8 bases, with 11 bases between. This CDR3 is built from 12 residues. Germline V gene lookup returns CDR1 MNHNY and CDR2 SVGAGI (reference sequence).

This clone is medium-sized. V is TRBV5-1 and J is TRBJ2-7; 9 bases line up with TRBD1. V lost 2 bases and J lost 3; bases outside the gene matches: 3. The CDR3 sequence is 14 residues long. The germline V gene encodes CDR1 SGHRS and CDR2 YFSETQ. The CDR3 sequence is CASSFGTGNYEQYF. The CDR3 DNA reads TGCGCCAGCAGCTTCGGGACAGGGAACTACGAGCAGTACTTC.

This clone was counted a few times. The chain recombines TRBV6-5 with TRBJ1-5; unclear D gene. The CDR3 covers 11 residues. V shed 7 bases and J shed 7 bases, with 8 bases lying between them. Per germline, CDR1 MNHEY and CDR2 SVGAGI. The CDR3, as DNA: TGTGCCAGCAATGGAGGGCAGCCCCAGCATTTT. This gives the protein CASNGGQPQHF.

The DNA for the CDR3 is TGCGCCAGCAGCCAAGGAGGAACTAACACTGAAGCTTTCTTT. Translating gives CASSQGGTNTEAFF. This chain uses TRBV4-3 with TRBJ1-1; no definite D call. The CDR3 is made up of 14 amino acids. V shed 1 base and J shed 2 bases, with 8 bases lying between them. Germline CDR1 and CDR2: LGHNA and YSLEER.

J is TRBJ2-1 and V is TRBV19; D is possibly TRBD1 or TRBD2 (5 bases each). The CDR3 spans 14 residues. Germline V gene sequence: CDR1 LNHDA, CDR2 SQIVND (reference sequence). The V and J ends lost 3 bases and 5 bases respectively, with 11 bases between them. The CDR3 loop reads CASSIWDGNNEQFF. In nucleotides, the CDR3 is TGTGCCAGTAGTATTTGGGACGGAAACAATGAGCAGTTCTTC.

This chain's CDR3 is CASSEGTGYEQYF. The CDR3, as DNA: TGTGCCAGCAGTGAGGGGACAGGCTACGAGCAGTACTTC. The rearrangement joins TRBV2 to TRBJ2-7; 8 nucleotides match TRBD1. CDR3 length: 13 residues. The V and J ends lost 3 bases and 3 bases, in that order; junction bases with no gene match: 1. Germline values: CDR1 SNHLY, CDR2 FYNNEI.

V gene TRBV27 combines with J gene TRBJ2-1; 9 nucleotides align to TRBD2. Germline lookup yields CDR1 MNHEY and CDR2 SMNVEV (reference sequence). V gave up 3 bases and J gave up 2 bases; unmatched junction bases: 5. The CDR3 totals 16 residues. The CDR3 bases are TGTGCCAGCAGTTTGTCAGCGGGAGGAACCTACAATGAGCAGTTCTTC. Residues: CASSLSAGGTYNEQFF.

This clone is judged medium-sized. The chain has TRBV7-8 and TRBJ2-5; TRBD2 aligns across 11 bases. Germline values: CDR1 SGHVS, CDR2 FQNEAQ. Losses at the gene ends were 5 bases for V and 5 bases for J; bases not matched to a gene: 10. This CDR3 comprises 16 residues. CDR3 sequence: CASSPQLAGGIETQYF. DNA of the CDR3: TGTGCCAGCAGCCCCCAATTAGCGGGAGGGATCGAGACCCAGTACTTC.

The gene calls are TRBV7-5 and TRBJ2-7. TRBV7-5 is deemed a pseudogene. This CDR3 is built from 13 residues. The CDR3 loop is CASSSSSGYEQYF. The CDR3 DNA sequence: TGTGCCAGCAGCTCCAGCTCTGGGTACGAGCAGTACTTC.

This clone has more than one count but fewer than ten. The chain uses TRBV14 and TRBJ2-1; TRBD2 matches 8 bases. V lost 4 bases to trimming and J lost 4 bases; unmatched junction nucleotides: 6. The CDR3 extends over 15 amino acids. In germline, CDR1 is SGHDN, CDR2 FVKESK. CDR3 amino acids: CASSPWSSGYNEQFF. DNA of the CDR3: TGTGCCAGCAGCCCGTGGTCTAGCGGGTACAATGAGCAGTTCTTC.

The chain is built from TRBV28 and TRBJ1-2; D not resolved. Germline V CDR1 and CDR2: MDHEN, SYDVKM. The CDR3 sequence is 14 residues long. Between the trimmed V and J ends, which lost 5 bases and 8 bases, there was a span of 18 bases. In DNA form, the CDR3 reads TGTGCCAGCAGTGAAGGACTCCTAGGATCGGGCTACACCTTC. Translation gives CASSEGLLGSGYTF.

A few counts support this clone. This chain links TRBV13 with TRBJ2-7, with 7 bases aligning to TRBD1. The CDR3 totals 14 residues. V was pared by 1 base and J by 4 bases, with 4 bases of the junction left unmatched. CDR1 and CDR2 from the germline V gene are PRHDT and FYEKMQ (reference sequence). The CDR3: CASSLEGQPYEQYF. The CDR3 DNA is TGTGCCAGCAGCTTAGAGGGACAGCCTTACGAGCAGTACTTC.

As DNA, the CDR3 is TGTGCCAGCAGCCACCGGGGGAACCCCTACGAGCAGTACTTC. As protein: CASSHRGNPYEQYF. The genes are TRBV9 and TRBJ2-7; D is perhaps TRBD2 (6 bases). The CDR3 runs 14 residues. CDR1 and CDR2 from the germline V gene are SGDLS and YYNGEE. The germline V and J ends were trimmed by 4 bases and 2 bases, with 13 bases remaining between them.